These 9 T cell receptor beta chains originate from one sample sequenced in a study of Graves' ophthalmopathy and Graves' hyperthyroidism. Investigators amplified TCR beta CDR3 regions from RNA transcripts. HTBI-primed RT-PCR formed the first round, and a multiplex PCR formed the second. Each CDR3 protein is one row after TCRdb ran MiXCR on the multiplex PCR reads. Of roughly 350,000 distinct CDR3 sequences in the sample, about a sixth were seen once. Material: peripheral blood. All receptors derive from an adult woman with stable Graves' hyperthyroidism.

The rearrangement uses TRBV5-1 and TRBJ1-3; perhaps TRBD1 as D (5 bases). Trimming stripped 4 bases from V and 0 bases from J, with 11 bases between. Germline V CDR1 and CDR2: SGHRS, YFSETQ. The CDR3 sequence is 15 residues long. In DNA form, the CDR3 reads TGCGCCAGCAGCAACGGGGACTACTCTGGAAACACCATATATTTT. Translated: CASSNGDYSGNTIYF.

This clonotype was counted once. The chain uses TRBV11-2 and TRBJ2-2, with 7 bases matching TRBD1. Per the germline V gene, CDR1 is SGHAT and CDR2 is FQNNGV. The CDR3 has 15 residues. J lost 4 bases, V lost 5 bases, and 7 bases had no gene match. In nucleotides, the CDR3 is TGTGCCAGCAGCCGAGGGGGCACGTCCACCGGGGAGCTGTTTTTT. Translated: CASSRGGTSTGELFF.

The V call is TRBV20-1, the J call TRBJ2-7; TRBD2 might be the D (6 bases). Trimming pared 1 base from V and 5 bases from J, leaving 15 bases between. CDR1 and CDR2 from the germline V gene are DFQATT and SNEGSKA (reference sequence). The CDR3 spans 14 residues. CDR3 amino acids: CSARVLEGRNEQYF. CDR3 DNA: TGCAGTGCTAGAGTCCTTGAGGGGAGGAACGAGCAGTACTTC.

There are many counts of this clonotype. The rearrangement joins TRBV6-5 to TRBJ1-1; D possibly corresponds to TRBD1 (5 bases). Looked up from germline, CDR1 is MNHEY and CDR2 is SVGAGI. This CDR3 has 14 residues. V was pared by 1 base and J by 1 base, with 7 bases between. This chain's CDR3 is CASSYLGENTEAFF. CDR3 bases: TGTGCCAGCAGTTACTTGGGGGAGAACACTGAAGCTTTCTTT.

This clonotype was counted a few times. The J gene is TRBJ2-2, the V gene TRBV28; no clear D gene. V gave up 6 bases and J gave up 1 base, with 9 bases separating them. The V gene's germline CDR1 is MDHEN and CDR2 SYDVKM. The CDR3 has 14 residues. The CDR3 loop reads CASRTLKNTGELFF. CDR3 sequence (DNA): TGTGCCAGCAGAACCCTAAAGAACACCGGGGAGCTGTTTTTT.

This clonotype has ten or more counts. The V call is TRBV5-1, the J call TRBJ1-1; no reliable D call. CDR1 and CDR2 (germline): SGHRS, YFSETQ. Trimming removed 2 bases at V and 6 bases at J, with 14 bases between. CDR3 length: 14 amino acids. The CDR3 bases are TGCGCCAGCAGCTTATCGGGGTATGGGTCTGAAGCTTTCTTT. It translates to CASSLSGYGSEAFF.

This clonotype has a handful of counts. The chain links TRBV18 to TRBJ1-3, with TRBD1 identical over 9 bases. The germline V gene encodes CDR1 KGHSH and CDR2 LQKENI. This CDR3 has 16 amino acids. The ends lost 2 bases at V and 6 bases at J; junction bases unmatched: 8. This chain's CDR3 is CASSPAVRTGVNTIYF. CDR3 coding DNA: TGTGCCAGCTCACCAGCGGTCCGGACAGGGGTAAACACCATATATTTT.

This clonotype was recorded at least ten times. The chain is built from TRBV7-2 and TRBJ2-5; tentative D call: TRBD1 (6 bases). The CDR3 runs 13 residues. Germline assignment: CDR1 SGHTA and CDR2 FQGNSA. V lost 5 bases, J lost 5 bases, and 12 bases lay in between. CDR3 sequence (DNA): TGTGCCAGCAGCCTGCAGAGGGGGGAGACCCAGTACTTC. Protein: CASSLQRGETQYF.

This clonotype showed up many times. The chain combines TRBV5-4 with TRBJ1-3; maybe TRBD1 (6 bases). V lost 4 bases, J lost 4 bases, and 12 bases lay in between. The CDR3 spans 14 residues. Germline assignment: CDR1 SGHNT and CDR2 YYREEE (reference sequence). CDR3 DNA sequence: TGTGCCAGCAGCCTACAAGACAGGGGAAACACCATATATTTT. Its translation is CASSLQDRGNTIYF. Full variable domain (outside the CDR3, taken from reference TRBV5-4 and TRBJ1-3): ETGVTQSPTHLIKTRGQQVTLRCSSQSGHNTVSWYQQALGQGPQFIFQYYREEENGRGNFPPRFSGLQFPNYSSELNVNALELDDSALYLCASSLQDRGNTIYFGEGSWLTVV.